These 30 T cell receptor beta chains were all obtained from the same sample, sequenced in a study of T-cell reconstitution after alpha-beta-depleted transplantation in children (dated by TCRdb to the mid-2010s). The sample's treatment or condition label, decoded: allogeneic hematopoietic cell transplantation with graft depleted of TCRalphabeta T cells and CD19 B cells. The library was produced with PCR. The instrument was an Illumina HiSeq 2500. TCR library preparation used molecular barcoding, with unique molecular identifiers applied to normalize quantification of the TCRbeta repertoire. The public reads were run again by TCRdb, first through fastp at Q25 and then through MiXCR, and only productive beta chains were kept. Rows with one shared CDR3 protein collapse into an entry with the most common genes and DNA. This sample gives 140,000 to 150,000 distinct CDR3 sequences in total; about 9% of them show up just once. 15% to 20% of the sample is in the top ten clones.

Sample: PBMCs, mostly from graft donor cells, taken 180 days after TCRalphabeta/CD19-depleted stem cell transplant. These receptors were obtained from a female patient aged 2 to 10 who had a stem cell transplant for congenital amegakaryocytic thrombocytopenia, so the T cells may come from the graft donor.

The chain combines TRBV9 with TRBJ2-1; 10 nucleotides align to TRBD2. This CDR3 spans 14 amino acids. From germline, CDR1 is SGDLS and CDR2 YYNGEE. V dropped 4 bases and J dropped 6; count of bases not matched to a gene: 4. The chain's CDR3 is CASSYLAGANEQFF. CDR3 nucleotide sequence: TGTGCCAGCAGCTACCTAGCGGGAGCCAATGAGCAGTTCTTC.

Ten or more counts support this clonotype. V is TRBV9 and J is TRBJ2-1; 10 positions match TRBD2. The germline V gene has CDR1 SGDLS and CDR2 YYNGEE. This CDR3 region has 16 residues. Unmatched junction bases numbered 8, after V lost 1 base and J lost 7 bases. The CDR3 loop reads CASSVSLAGVLNEQFF. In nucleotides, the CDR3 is TGTGCCAGCAGCGTATCCCTAGCGGGAGTTTTGAATGAGCAGTTCTTC.

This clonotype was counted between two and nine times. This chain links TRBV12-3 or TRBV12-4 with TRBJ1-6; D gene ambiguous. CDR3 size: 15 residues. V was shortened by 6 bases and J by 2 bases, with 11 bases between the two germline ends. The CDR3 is CASRPGPTYNSPLHF. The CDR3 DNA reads TGTGCCAGCAGGCCTGGCCCAACCTATAATTCACCCCTCCACTTT.

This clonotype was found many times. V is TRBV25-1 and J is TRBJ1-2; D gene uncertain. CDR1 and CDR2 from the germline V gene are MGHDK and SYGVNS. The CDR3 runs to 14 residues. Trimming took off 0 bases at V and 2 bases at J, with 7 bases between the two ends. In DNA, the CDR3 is TGTGCCAGCAGTGAATATGGAACGAACTATGGCTACACCTTC. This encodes CASSEYGTNYGYTF.

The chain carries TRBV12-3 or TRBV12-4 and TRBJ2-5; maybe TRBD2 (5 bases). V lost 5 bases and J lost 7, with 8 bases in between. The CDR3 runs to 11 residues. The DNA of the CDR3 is TGTGCCAGCAGTGCTGAGGGGACCCAGTACTTC. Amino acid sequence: CASSAEGTQYF.

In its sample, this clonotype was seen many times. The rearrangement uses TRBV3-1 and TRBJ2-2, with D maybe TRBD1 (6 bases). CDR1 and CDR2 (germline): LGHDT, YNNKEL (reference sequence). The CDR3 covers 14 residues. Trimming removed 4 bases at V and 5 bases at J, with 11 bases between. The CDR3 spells CASSPQGLTGELFF. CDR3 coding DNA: TGTGCCAGCAGCCCACAGGGTTTGACCGGGGAGCTGTTTTTT.

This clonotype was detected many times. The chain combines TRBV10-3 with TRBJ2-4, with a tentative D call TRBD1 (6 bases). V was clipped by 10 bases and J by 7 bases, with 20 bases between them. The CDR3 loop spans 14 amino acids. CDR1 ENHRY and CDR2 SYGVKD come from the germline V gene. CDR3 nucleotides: TGTGCCACCGCAAGACAGGCCCCTGAGAACATTCAGTACTTC. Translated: CATARQAPENIQYF.

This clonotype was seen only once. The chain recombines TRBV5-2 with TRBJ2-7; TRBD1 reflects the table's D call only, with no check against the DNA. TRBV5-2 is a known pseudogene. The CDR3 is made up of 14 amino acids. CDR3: CARGAGIASYEQYF. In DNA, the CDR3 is TGTGCCAGGGGCGCCGGGATCGCCTCCTACGAGCAGTACTTC.

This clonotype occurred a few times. In DNA form, the CDR3 reads TGCAGCGTTGAATATGTGGGGACCCACTCCTACAATGAGCAGTTCTTC. Translation: CSVEYVGTHSYNEQFF. The chain is built from TRBV29-1 and TRBJ2-1, with D possibly called TRBD1 or TRBD2 (5 bases each). This CDR3 has 16 amino acids. Trimming took off 2 bases at V and 0 bases at J, with 14 bases between the two ends. CDR1 is SQVTM and CDR2 is ANQGSEA in the germline V gene.

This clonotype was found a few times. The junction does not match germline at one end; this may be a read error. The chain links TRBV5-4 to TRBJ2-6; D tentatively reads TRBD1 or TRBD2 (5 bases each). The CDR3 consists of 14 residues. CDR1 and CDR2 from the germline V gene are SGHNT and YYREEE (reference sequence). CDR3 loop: CASSFRSGANGLTF. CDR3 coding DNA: TGTGCCAGCAGCTTTAGGTCCGGGGCCAACGGCCTGACTTTC.

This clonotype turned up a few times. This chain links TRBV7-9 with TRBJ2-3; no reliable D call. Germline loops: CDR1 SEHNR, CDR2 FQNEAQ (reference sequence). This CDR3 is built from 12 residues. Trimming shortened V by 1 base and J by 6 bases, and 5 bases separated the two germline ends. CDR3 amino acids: CASSLEKDTQYF. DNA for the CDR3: TGTGCCAGCAGCTTAGAGAAGGATACGCAGTATTTT.

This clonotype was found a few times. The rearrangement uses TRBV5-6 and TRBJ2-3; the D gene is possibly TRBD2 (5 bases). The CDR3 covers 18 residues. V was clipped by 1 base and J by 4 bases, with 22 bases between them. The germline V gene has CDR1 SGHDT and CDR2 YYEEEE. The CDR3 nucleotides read TGTGCCAGCAGCTTGCTGTTTTCCGCTCCCCGTAGCGCAGATACGCAGTATTTT. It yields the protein CASSLLFSAPRSADTQYF.

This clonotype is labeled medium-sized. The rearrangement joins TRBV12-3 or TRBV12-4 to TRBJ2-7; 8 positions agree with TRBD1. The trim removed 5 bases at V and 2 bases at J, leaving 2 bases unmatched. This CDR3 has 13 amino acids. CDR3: CASSPDRAYEQYF. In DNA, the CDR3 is TGTGCCAGCAGTCCGGACAGGGCCTACGAGCAGTACTTC.

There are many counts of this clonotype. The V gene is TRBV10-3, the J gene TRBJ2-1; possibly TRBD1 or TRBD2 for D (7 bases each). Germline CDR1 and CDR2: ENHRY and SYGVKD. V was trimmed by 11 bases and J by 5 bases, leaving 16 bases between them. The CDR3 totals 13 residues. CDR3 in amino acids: CAGREGADNEQFF. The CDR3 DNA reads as TGTGCCGGCAGGGAGGGGGCGGACAATGAGCAGTTCTTC.

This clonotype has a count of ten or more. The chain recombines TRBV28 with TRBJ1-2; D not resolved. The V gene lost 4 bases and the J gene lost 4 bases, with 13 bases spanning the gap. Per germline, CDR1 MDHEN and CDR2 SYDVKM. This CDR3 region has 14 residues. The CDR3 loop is CASSSLDSPYGYTF. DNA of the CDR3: TGTGCCAGCAGTTCCCTGGATTCTCCCTATGGCTACACCTTC.

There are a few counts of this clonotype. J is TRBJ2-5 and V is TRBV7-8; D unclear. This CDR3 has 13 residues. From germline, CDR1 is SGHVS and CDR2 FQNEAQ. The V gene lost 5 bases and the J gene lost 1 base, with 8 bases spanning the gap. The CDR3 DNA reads TGTGCCAGCAGCGAGTCGCTCCAAGAGACCCAGTACTTC. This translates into CASSESLQETQYF. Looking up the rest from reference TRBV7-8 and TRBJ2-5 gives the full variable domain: GAGVSQSPRYKVAKRGQDVALRCDPISGHVSLFWYQQALGQGPEFLTYFQNEAQLDKSGLPSDRFFAERPEGSVSTLKIQRTQQEDSAVYLCASSESLQETQYFGPGTRLLVL.

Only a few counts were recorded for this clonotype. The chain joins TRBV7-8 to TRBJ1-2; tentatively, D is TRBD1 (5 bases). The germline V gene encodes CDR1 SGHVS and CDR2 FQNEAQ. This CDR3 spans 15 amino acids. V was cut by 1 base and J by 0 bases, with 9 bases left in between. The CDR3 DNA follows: TGTGCCAGCAGCTTAGAGCTAGGGGCTAACTATGGCTACACCTTC. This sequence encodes CASSLELGANYGYTF.

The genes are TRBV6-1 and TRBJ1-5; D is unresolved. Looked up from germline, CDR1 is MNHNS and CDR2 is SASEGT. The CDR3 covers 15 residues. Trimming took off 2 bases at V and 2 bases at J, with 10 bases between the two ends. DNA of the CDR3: TGTGCCAGCAGTGAAAGCCCCGGGGGCAATCAGCCCCAGCATTTT. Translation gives CASSESPGGNQPQHF.

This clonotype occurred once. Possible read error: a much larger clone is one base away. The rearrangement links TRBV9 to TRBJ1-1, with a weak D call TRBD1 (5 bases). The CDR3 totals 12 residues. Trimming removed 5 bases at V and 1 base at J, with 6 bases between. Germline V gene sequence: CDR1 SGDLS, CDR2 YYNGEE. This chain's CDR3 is CASRGRNTEAFF. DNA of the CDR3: TGTGCCAGCAGGGGACGGAACACTGAAGCTTTCTTT.

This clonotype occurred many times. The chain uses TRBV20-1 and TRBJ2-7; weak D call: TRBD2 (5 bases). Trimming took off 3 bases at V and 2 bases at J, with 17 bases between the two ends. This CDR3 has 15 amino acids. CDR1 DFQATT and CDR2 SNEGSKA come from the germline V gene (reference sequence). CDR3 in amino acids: CSARIGDSDAYEQYF. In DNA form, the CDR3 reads TGCAGTGCTAGGATAGGAGATAGCGACGCCTACGAGCAGTACTTC.

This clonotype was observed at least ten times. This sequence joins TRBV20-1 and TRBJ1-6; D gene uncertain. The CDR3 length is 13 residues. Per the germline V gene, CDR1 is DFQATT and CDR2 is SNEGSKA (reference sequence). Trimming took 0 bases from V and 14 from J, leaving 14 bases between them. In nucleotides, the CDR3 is TGCAGTGCTAGAGATGGCGATAAGTGGGCCCTCCACTTT. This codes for CSARDGDKWALHF.

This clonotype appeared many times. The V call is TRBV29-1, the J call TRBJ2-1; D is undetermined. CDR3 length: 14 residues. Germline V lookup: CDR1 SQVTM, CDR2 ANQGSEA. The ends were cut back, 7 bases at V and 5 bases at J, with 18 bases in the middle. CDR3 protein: CSARQVKTHNEQFF. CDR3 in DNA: TGCAGCGCCAGGCAGGTGAAGACCCACAATGAGCAGTTCTTC.

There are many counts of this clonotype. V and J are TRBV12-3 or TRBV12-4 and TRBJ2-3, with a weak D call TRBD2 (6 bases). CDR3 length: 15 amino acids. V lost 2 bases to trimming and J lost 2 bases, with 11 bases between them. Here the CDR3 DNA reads TGTGCCAGCAGTTTAAGCGGACTACTCACAGATACGCAGTATTTT. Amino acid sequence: CASSLSGLLTDTQYF.

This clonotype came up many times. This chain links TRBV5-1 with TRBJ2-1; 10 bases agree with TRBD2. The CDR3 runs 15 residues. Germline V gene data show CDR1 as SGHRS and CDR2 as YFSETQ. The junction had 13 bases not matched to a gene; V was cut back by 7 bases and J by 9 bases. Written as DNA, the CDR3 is TGCGCCAGCTTCGCCGGGACTAGCGCTGAGGGTGAGCAGTTCTTC. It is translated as CASFAGTSAEGEQFF.

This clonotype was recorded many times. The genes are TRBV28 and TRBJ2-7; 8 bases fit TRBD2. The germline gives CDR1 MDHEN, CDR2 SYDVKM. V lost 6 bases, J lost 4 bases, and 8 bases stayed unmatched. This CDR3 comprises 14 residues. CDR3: CASSTGGTRYEQYF. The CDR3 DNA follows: TGTGCCAGCAGCACCGGCGGGACTAGATACGAGCAGTACTTC.

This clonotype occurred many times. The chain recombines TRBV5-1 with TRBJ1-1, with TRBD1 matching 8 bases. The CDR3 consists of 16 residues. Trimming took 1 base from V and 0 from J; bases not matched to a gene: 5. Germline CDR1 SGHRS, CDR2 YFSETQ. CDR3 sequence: CASSLRAGGMNTEAFF. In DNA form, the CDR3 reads TGCGCCAGCAGCTTGAGGGCAGGGGGCATGAACACTGAAGCTTTCTTT.

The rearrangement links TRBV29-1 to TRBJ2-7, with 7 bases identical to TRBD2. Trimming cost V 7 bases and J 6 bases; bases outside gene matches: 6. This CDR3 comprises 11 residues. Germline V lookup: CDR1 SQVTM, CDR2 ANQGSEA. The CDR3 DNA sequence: TGCAGCGCCCGGACTAGTCCCGAGCAGTACTTC. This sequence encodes CSARTSPEQYF.

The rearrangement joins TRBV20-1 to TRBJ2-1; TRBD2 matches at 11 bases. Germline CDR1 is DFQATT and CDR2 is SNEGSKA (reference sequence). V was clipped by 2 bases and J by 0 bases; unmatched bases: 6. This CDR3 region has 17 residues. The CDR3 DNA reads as TGCAGTGCTAGAAAGACTAGCGGGAAGAGCTCCTACAATGAGCAGTTCTTC. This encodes CSARKTSGKSSYNEQFF.

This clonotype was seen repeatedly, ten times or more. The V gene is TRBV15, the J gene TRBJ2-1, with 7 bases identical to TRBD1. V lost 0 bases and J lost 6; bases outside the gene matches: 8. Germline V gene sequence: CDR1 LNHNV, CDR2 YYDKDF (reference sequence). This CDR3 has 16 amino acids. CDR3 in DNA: TGTGCCACCAGCAGAGATGTAACAGGGGTCGGCAATGAGCAGTTCTTC. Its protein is CATSRDVTGVGNEQFF. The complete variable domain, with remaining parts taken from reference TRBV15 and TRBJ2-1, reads DAMVIQNPRYQVTQFGKPVTLSCSQTLNHNVMYWYQQKSSQAPKLLFHYYDKDFNNEADTPDNFQSRRPNTSFCFLDIRSPGLGDTAMYLCATSRDVTGVGNEQFFGPGTRLTVL.

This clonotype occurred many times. The CDR3 DNA reads TGTGCCAGCAGTGAAGGGACCCGTACAACCTACAATGAGCAGTTCTTC. This gives the protein CASSEGTRTTYNEQFF. This chain joins TRBV25-1 and TRBJ2-1, with D possibly being TRBD1 or TRBD2 (5 bases each). The CDR3 is made up of 16 amino acids. The V end was cut by 2 bases, the J end by 2 bases, with 13 bases between. Germline CDR1 and CDR2: MGHDK and SYGVNS.